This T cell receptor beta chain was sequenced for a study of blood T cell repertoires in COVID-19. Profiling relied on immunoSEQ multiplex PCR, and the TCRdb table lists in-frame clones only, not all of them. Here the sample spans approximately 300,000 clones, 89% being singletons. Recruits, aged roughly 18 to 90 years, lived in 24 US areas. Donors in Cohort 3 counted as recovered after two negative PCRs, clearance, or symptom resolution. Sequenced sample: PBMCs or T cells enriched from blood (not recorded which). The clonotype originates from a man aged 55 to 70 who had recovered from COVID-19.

The DNA for the CDR3 is TGTGCCAGCAGCTTAGGGGGGGGGAACCCCTACAATGAGCAGTTCTTC. As protein: CASSLGGGNPYNEQFF. The rearrangement joins TRBV11-3 to TRBJ2-1; 7 bases are shared with TRBD2. Germline CDR1 reads SGHNT; CDR2 reads YENEEA. CDR3 length: 16 residues. The J segment lost 2 bases and the V segment lost 1 base, leaving 5 bases of the junction unmatched.